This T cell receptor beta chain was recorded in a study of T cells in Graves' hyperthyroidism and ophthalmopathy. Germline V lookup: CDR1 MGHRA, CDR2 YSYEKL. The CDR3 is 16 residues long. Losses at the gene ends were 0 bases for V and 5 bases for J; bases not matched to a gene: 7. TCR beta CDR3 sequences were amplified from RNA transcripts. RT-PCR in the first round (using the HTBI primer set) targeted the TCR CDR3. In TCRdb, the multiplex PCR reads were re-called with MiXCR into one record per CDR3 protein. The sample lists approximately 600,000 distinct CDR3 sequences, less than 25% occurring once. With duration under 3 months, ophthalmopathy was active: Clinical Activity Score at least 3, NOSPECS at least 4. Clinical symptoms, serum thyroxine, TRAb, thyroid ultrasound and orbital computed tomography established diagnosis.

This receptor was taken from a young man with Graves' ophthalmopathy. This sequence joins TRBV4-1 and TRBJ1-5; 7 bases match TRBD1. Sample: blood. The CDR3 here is CASSQEGQGVDQPQHF. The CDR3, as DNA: TGCGCCAGCAGCCAAGAGGGGCAGGGGGTCGATCAGCCCCAGCATTTT.